This T cell receptor (beta chain) emerged from a study of T cells in Graves' hyperthyroidism and ophthalmopathy. Overall study context: Any treatment followed the collection of peripheral blood at initial diagnosis.

The PBMCs were taken from over 9.5 ml of fresh peripheral blood. This clonotype was counted ten times or more. Its antigen is unidentified. Findings and caveats of the study: Blood shared most expanded thyroid clonotypes above 0.001.

The V and J ends lost 7 bases and 0 bases, in that order; junction bases with no gene match: 13. The CDR3 contains 16 residues. CDR1 and CDR2 (germline): SQVTM, ANQGSEA. Using RNA transcripts as the source, TCR beta CDR3 regions were amplified. HTBI primers were employed in a first-round RT-PCR of the TCR CDR3. TCRdb itself ran the multiplex PCR reads through MiXCR, one entry per CDR3 protein. This table has more than 350,000 distinct CDR3 sequences, approximately 14% appearing once. This TCR derives from an older woman with Graves' ophthalmopathy. This chain links TRBV29-1 with TRBJ2-5, with 8 bases that match TRBD2. The specimen sequenced was blood. The CDR3 protein is CSAEGTTSGNQETQYF. CDR3 nucleotide sequence: TGCAGCGCCGAGGGTACAACTAGCGGTAACCAAGAGACCCAGTACTTC.